This TCR beta chain was documented in a study of T cell repertoires in cytomegalovirus infection. There are 14 residues in the CDR3. Germline CDR1 and CDR2: SGHTA and FQGNSA. V shed 1 base and J 7 bases; nucleotides not matched to a gene: 3. This clonotype was observed at least ten times. TCRdb analysed the reads with MiXCR anew, one entry per CDR3 protein. This table has 200,000 to 300,000 distinct CDR3 sequences, around an eighth appearing once. This chain uses TRBV7-2 with TRBJ2-1, with 8 nucleotides matching TRBD2. The sample comprised PBMCs. The receptor was derived from a human donor in good health (CMV status not recorded). Some clones in this sample may be carry-over from other donors' samples. CDR3: CASSLGTSWNEQFF. The DNA for the CDR3 is TGTGCCAGCAGCTTAGGGACTAGCTGGAATGAGCAGTTCTTC.